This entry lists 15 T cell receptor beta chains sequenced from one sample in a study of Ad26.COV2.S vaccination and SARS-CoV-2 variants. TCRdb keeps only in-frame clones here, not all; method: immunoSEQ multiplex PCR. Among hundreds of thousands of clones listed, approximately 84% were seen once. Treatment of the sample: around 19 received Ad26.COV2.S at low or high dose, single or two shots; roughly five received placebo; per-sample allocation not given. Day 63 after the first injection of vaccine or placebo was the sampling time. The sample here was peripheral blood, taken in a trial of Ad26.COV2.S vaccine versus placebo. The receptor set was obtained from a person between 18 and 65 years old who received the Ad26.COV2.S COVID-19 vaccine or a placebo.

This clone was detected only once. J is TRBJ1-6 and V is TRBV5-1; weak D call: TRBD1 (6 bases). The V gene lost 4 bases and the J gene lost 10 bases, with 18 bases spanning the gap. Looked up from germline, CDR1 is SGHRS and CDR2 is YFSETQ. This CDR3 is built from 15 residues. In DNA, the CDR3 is TGCGCCAGCAGCCTCCAGGGGACCAAGGGGTCACCCCTCCACTTT. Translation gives CASSLQGTKGSPLHF.

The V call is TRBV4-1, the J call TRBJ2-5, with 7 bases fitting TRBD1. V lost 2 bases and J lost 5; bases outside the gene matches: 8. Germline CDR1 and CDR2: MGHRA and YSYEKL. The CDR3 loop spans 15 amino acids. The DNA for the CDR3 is TGCGCCAGCAGCCAACCTGACAGGGTGGGGGAGACCCAGTACTTC. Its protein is CASSQPDRVGETQYF.

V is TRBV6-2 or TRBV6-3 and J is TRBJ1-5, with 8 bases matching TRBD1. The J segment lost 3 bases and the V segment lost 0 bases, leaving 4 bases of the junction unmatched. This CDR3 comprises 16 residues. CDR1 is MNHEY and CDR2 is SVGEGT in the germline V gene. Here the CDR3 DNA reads TGTGCCAGCAGTTACTCTTGGACAGGGAACAATCAGCCCCAGCATTTT. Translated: CASSYSWTGNNQPQHF.

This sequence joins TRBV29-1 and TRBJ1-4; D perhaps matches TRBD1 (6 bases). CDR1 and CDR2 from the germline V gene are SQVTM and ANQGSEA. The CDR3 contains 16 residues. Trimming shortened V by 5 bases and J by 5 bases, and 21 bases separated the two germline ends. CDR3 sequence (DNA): TGCAGCGTTCAACCTACAGGGCTATTCAGAAATGAAAAACTGTTTTTT. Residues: CSVQPTGLFRNEKLFF.

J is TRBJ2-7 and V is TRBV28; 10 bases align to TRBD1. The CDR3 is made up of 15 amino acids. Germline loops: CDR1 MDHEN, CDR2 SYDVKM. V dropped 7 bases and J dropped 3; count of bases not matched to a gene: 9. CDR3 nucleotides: TGTGCCAGCACGGTCTCCGGGACAGGGGACTACGAGCAGTACTTC. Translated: CASTVSGTGDYEQYF.

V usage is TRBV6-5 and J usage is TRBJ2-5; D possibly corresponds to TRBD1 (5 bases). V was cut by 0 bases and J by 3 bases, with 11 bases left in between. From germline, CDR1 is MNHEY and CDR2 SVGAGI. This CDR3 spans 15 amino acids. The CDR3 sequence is CASSYSTRAEETQYF. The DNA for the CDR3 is TGTGCCAGCAGTTACTCGACCAGGGCCGAAGAGACCCAGTACTTC.

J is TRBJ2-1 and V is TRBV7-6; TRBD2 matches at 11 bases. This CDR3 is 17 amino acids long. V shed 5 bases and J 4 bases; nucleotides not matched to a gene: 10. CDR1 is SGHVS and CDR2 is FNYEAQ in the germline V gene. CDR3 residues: CASSPRLAGIQYNEQFF. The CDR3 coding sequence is TGTGCCAGCAGCCCCCGACTAGCGGGGATTCAATACAATGAGCAGTTCTTC.

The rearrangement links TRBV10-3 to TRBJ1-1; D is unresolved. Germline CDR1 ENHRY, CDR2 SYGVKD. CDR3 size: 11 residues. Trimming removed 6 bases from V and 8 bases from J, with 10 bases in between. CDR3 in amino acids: CAIRMTEEAFF. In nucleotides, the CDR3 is TGTGCCATCAGGATGACGGAGGAAGCTTTCTTT.

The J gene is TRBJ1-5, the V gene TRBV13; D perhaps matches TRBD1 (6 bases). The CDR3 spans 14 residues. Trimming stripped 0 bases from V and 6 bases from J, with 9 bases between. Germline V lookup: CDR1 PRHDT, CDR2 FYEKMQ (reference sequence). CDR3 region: CASSLGGASQPQHF. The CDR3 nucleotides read TGTGCCAGCAGCTTAGGGGGGGCCAGTCAGCCCCAGCATTTT.

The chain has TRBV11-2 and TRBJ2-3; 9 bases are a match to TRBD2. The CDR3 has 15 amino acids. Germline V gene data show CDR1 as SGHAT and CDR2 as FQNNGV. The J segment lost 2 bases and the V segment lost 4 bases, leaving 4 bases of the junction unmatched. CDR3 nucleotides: TGTGCCAGCAGCTCCCTAGCGGGGATCACAGATACGCAGTATTTT. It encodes CASSSLAGITDTQYF.

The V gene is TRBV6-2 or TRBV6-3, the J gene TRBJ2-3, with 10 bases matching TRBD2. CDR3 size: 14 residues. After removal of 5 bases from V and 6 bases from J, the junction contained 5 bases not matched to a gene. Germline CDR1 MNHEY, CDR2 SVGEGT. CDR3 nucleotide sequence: TGTGCCAGCAGTAAACTAGCGGGGAGGGATACGCAGTATTTT. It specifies CASSKLAGRDTQYF.

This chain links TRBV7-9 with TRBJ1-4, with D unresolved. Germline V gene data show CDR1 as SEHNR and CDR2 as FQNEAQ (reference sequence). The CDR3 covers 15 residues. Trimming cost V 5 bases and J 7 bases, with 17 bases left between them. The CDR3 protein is CASSPNVGVSEKLFF. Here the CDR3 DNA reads TGTGCCAGCAGCCCAAATGTGGGAGTTAGTGAAAAACTGTTTTTT. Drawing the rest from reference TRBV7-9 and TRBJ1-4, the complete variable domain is DTGVSQNPRHKITKRGQNVTFRCDPISEHNRLYWYRQTLGQGPEFLTYFQNEAQLEKSRLLSDRFSAERPKGSFSTLEIQRTEQGDSAMYLCASSPNVGVSEKLFFGSGTQLSVL.

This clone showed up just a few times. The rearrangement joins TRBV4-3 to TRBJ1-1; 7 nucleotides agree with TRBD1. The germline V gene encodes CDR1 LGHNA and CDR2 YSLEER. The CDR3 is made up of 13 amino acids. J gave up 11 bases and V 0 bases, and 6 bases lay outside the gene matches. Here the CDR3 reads CASSQETGLGAFF. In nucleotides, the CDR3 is TGCGCCAGCAGCCAAGAGACAGGGTTGGGTGCTTTCTTT.

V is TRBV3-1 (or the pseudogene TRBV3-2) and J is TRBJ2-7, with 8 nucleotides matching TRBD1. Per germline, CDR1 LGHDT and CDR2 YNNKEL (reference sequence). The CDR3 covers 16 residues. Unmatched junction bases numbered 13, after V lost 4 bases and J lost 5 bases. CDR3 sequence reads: CASSPPLGTGVNEQYF. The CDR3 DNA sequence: TGTGCCAGCAGCCCCCCTCTGGGGACAGGTGTTAACGAGCAGTACTTC.

This CDR3 is CSASFGDADEKLFF. The CDR3 DNA sequence: TGCAGTGCTAGTTTCGGGGATGCGGATGAAAAACTGTTTTTT. The V and J genes are TRBV20-1 and TRBJ1-4, with D unresolved. Trimming left V 3 bases short and J 6 bases short, with 14 bases between. This CDR3 region has 14 residues. Germline V gene lookup returns CDR1 DFQATT and CDR2 SNEGSKA (reference sequence).